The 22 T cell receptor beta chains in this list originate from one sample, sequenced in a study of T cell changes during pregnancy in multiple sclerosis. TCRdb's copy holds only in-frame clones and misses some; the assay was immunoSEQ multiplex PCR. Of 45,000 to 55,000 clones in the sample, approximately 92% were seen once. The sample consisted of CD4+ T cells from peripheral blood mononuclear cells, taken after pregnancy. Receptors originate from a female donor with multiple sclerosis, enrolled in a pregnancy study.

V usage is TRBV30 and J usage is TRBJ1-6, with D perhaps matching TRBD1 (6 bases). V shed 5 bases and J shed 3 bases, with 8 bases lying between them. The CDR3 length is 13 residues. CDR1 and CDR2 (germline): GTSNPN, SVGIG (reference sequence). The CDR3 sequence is CAWEQGYNSPLHF. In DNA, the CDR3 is TGTGCCTGGGAACAGGGCTATAATTCACCCCTCCACTTT. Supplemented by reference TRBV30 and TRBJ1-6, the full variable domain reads SQTIHQWPATLVQPVGSPLSLECTVEGTSNPNLYWYRQAAGRGLQLLFYSVGIGQISSEVPQNLSASRPQDRQFILSSKKLLLSDSGFYLCAWEQGYNSPLHFGNGTRLTVT.

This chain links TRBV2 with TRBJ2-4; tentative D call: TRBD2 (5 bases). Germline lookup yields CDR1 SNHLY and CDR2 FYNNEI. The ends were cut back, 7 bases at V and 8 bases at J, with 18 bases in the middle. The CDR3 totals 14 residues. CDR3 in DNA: TGTGCCAGCATGTCAGAGGGAGTCGGGGACATTCAGTACTTC. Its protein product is CASMSEGVGDIQYF. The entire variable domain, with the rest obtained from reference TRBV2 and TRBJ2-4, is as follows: EPEVTQTPSHQVTQMGQEVILRCVPISNHLYFYWYRQILGQKVEFLVSFYNNEISEKSEIFDDQFSVERPDGSNFTLKIRSTKLEDSAMYFCASMSEGVGDIQYFGAGTRLSVL.

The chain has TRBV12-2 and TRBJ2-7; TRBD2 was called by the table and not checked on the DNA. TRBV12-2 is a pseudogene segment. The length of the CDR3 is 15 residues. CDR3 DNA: TGTGCAAGTCGCTTAGGACTAGCGGGCGTCTACGAGCAGTACTTC. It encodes CASRLGLAGVYEQYF.

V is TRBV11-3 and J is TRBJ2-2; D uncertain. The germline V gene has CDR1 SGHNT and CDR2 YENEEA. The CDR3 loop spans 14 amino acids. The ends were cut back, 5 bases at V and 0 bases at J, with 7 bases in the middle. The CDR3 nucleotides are TGTGCCAGCAGCCGCACACCGAACACCGGGGAGCTGTTTTTT. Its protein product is CASSRTPNTGELFF.

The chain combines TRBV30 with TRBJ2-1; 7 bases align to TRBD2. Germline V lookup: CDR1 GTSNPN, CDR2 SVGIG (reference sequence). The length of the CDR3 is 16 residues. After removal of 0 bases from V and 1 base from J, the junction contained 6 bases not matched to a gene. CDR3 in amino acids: CAWSVRGGSSYNEQFF. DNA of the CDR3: TGTGCCTGGAGTGTTAGAGGCGGGAGTTCCTACAATGAGCAGTTCTTC. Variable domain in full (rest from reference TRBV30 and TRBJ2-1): SQTIHQWPATLVQPVGSPLSLECTVEGTSNPNLYWYRQAAGRGLQLLFYSVGIGQISSEVPQNLSASRPQDRQFILSSKKLLLSDSGFYLCAWSVRGGSSYNEQFFGPGTRLTVL.

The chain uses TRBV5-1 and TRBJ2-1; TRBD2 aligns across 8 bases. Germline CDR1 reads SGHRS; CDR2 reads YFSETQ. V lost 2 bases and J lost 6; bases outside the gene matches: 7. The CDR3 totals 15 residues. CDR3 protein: CASSFSGAEGNEQFF. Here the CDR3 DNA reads TGCGCCAGCAGCTTTAGCGGGGCCGAGGGCAATGAGCAGTTCTTC.

Here the CDR3 reads CASSESTLPTQMQYF. The CDR3 DNA follows: TGTGCCAGCAGTGAATCTACGCTACCCACCCAAATGCAGTATTTT. J is TRBJ2-3 and V is TRBV2; D call uncertain. The CDR3 totals 15 residues. Germline V CDR1 and CDR2: SNHLY, FYNNEI. V lost 2 bases and J 11 bases, leaving 20 bases between the germline ends.

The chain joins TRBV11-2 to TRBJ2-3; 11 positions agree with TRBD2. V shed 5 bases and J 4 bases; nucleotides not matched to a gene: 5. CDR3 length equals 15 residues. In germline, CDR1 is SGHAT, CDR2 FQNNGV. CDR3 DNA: TGTGCCAGCAGCGTCTCGACTAGCGGGGCAGATACGCAGTATTTT. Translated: CASSVSTSGADTQYF.

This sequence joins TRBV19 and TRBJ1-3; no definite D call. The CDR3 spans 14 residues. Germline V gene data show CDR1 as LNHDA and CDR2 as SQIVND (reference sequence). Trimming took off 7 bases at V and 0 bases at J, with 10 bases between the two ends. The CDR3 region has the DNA TGTGCCAGTAACCCACGGGGCTCTGGAAACACCATATATTTT. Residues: CASNPRGSGNTIYF.

CDR3 region: CASSKGGAVEKLFF. Written as DNA, the CDR3 is TGCGCCAGCAGCAAAGGGGGCGCGGTCGAAAAACTGTTTTTT. J is TRBJ1-4 and V is TRBV4-1, with 7 bases matching TRBD1. The V segment lost 5 bases and the J segment 8 bases; nucleotides outside the gene matches: 8. The CDR3 loop spans 14 amino acids. Germline V lookup: CDR1 MGHRA, CDR2 YSYEKL.

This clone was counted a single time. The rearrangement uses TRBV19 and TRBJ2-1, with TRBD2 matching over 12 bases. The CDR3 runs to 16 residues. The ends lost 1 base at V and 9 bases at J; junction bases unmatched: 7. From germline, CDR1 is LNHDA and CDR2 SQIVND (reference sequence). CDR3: CASSIVASGRATEQFF. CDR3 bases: TGTGCCAGTAGTATAGTGGCTAGCGGGAGGGCCACTGAGCAGTTCTTC. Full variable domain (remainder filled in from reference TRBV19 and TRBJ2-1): DGGITQSPKYLFRKEGQNVTLSCEQNLNHDAMYWYRQDPGQGLRLIYYSQIVNDFQKGDIAEGYSVSREKKESFPLTVTSAQKNPTAFYLCASSIVASGRATEQFFGPGTRLTVL.

The DNA of the CDR3 is TGTGCCTCCACCTCCAGGGCCGGGTCCTACAATGAGCAGTTCTTC. It translates to CASTSRAGSYNEQFF. The chain links TRBV5-5 to TRBJ2-1; tentative D call: TRBD1 (5 bases). With 10 bases removed from V and 1 base from J, the gap between germline ends came to 18 bases. The CDR3 has 15 residues. The germline V gene encodes CDR1 SGHKS and CDR2 YYEKEE (reference sequence).

The CDR3 DNA is TGTGCCAGCAGCCTGCAATTGGGACAGGGCCTAATTCCCCGCTGGCGGTCCGCTGAAGCTTTCTTT. Amino acids: CASSLQLGQGLIPRWRSAEAFF. The chain combines TRBV4-2 with TRBJ1-1, with 9 nucleotides matching TRBD1. Germline trimming cut 4 bases from V and 6 bases from J; bases unmatched to any gene: 30. From germline, CDR1 is LGHNA and CDR2 YNFKEQ. This CDR3 comprises 22 residues.

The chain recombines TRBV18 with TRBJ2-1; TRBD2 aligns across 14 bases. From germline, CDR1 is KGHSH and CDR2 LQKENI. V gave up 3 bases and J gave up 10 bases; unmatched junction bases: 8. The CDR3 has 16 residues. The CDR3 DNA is TGTGCCAGCTCACCCCCGGGACTAGCGGGAGAGGGGGAGCAGTTCTTC. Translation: CASSPPGLAGEGEQFF.

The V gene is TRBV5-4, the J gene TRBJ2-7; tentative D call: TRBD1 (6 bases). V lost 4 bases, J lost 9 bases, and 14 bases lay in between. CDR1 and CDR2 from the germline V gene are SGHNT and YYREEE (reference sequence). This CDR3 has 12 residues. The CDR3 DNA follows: TGTGCCAGCAGCCCCGACAGGATCGGGCAGTACTTC. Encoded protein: CASSPDRIGQYF. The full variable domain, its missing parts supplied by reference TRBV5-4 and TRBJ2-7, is ETGVTQSPTHLIKTRGQQVTLRCSSQSGHNTVSWYQQALGQGPQFIFQYYREEENGRGNFPPRFSGLQFPNYSSELNVNALELDDSALYLCASSPDRIGQYFGPGTRLTVT.

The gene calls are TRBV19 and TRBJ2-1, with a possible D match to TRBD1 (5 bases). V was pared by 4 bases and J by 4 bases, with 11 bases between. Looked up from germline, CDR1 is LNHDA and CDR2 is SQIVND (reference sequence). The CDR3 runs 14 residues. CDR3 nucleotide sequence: TGTGCCAGTAGTAAAGGGGTTATATACAATGAGCAGTTCTTC. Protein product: CASSKGVIYNEQFF.

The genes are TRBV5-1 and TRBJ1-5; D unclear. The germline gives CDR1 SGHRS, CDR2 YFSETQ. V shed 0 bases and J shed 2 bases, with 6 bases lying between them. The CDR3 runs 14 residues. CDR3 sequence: CASSLVGGNQPQHF. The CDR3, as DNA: TGCGCCAGCAGCTTGGTTGGAGGCAATCAGCCCCAGCATTTT.

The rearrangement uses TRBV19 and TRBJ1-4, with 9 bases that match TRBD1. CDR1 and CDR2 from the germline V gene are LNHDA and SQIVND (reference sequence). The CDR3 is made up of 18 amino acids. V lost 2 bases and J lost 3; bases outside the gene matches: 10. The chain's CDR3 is CASSIPPGTGKPNEKLFF. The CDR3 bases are TGTGCCAGTAGTATACCTCCTGGGACAGGGAAGCCTAATGAAAAACTGTTTTTT. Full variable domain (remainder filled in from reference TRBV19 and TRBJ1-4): DGGITQSPKYLFRKEGQNVTLSCEQNLNHDAMYWYRQDPGQGLRLIYYSQIVNDFQKGDIAEGYSVSREKKESFPLTVTSAQKNPTAFYLCASSIPPGTGKPNEKLFFGSGTQLSVL.

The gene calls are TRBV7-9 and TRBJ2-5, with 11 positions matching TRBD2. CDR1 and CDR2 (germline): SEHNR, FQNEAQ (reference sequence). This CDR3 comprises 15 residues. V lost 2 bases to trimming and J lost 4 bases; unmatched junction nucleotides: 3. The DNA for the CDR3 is TGTGCCAGCAGCTTATGGCTAGCGGGAGGAGAGACCCAGTACTTC. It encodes CASSLWLAGGETQYF.

The CDR3 coding sequence is TGTGCCAGCTCCCCAACTAGCGGGAGGGCCTACGAGCAGTACTTC. It yields the protein CASSPTSGRAYEQYF. The chain joins TRBV18 to TRBJ2-7; the match to TRBD2 covers 13 bases. CDR3 length: 15 residues. From germline, CDR1 is KGHSH and CDR2 LQKENI. With 6 bases clipped from V and 2 bases from J, the junction kept 4 bases outside the gene matches.

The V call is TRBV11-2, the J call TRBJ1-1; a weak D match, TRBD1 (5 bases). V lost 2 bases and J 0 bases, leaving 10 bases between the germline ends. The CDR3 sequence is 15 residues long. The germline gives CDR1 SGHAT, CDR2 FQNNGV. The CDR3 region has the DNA TGTGCCAGCAGCTTAAGTCAGGGAATGAACACTGAAGCTTTCTTT. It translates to CASSLSQGMNTEAFF.

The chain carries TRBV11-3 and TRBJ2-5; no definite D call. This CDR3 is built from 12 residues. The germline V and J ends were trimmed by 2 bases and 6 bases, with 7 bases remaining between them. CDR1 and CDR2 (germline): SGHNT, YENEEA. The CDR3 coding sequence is TGTGCCAGCAGCTTAAGTGGCCAGACCCAGTACTTC. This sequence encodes CASSLSGQTQYF.